This T cell receptor beta chain was obtained from a study of CD8 T cells in ankylosing spondylitis. This clonotype was recorded a few times. Its specificity is not known. The CDR3 is made up of 15 amino acids. Germline V gene sequence: CDR1 DFQATT, CDR2 SNEGSKA (reference sequence). Whole-study results and caveats: What seemed typical of ankylosing spondylitis blood was a TCR beta motif built from about 8 highly homologous variants.

5'-RACE, quantitative and with molecular barcodes, yielded the TCR beta libraries. TCRdb reprocessed the 5' RACE reads with MiXCR, giving one entry per CDR3 protein. This table has 100,000 to 150,000 distinct CDR3 sequences, approximately 17% appearing once. This chain joins TRBV20-1 and TRBJ1-1, with D possibly TRBD1 on 5 matching bases. Specimen: blood, either unsorted or a sorted T cell fraction (not recorded which). This clonotype was sampled from a male donor with ankylosing spondylitis. CDR3 in amino acids: CTPHAAKGRGTEAFF. CDR3 sequence (DNA): TGCACGCCCCACGCCGCGAAGGGTAGGGGCACTGAAGCTTTCTTT.